The 8 T cell receptor beta chains below were found in one sample sequenced in a study of early T cells in non-severe SARS-CoV-2 infection. TCRdb recomputed calls from the 5' RACE reads with MiXCR, one row per CDR3 protein. The sample records 71,000 or so distinct CDR3 sequences, approximately 13% being singletons. Sequencing used whole blood. The receptors were sampled from an adult who was a healthcare worker with PCR-confirmed SARS-CoV-2 infection or an uninfected control (not recorded which).

This sequence joins TRBV5-1 and TRBJ1-1, with D uncertain. The germline V gene has CDR1 SGHRS and CDR2 YFSETQ. The length of the CDR3 is 14 residues. The V end lost 0 bases, the J end lost 1 base, and 7 bases lay between the germline ends. CDR3 DNA: TGCGCCAGCAGCTTGGGGGTGAAGAACACTGAAGCTTTCTTT. Its protein is CASSLGVKNTEAFF.

The rearrangement uses TRBV20-1 and TRBJ2-3, with D perhaps matching TRBD2 (6 bases). Germline V CDR1 and CDR2: DFQATT, SNEGSKA (reference sequence). Trimming left V 6 bases short and J 10 bases short, with 14 bases between. This CDR3 comprises 11 residues. The CDR3 sequence is CSAEASDPQYF. The CDR3 nucleotides read TGCAGTGCGGAAGCTAGCGACCCGCAGTATTTT.

The chain joins TRBV7-2 to TRBJ2-2; TRBD1 is a possible D gene (5 bases). Per germline, CDR1 SGHTA and CDR2 FQGNSA. CDR3 size: 15 residues. V was cut by 5 bases and J by 1 base, with 11 bases left in between. The CDR3 protein is CASSIDRRNTGELFF. The CDR3 DNA sequence: TGTGCCAGCAGCATCGACAGAAGGAACACCGGGGAGCTGTTTTTT. The full variable domain, with the rest looked up from reference TRBV7-2 and TRBJ2-2, is GAGVSQSPSNKVTEKGKDVELRCDPISGHTALYWYRQSLGQGLEFLIYFQGNSAPDKSGLPSDRFSAERTGGSVSTLTIQRTQQEDSAVYLCASSIDRRNTGELFFGEGSRLTVL.

The chain recombines TRBV28 with TRBJ2-2, with D hard to call. This CDR3 is built from 12 residues. Trimming took off 8 bases at V and 2 bases at J, with 6 bases between the two ends. CDR1 and CDR2 (germline): MDHEN, SYDVKM. The CDR3 coding sequence is TGTGCCAGCCCCGCAAACACCGGGGAGCTGTTTTTT. This encodes CASPANTGELFF. Complete variable domain (other parts from reference TRBV28 and TRBJ2-2): DVKVTQSSRYLVKRTGEKVFLECVQDMDHENMFWYRQDPGLGLRLIYFSYDVKMKEKGDIPEGYSVSREKKERFSLILESASTNQTSMYLCASPANTGELFFGEGSRLTVL.

The chain uses TRBV28 and TRBJ1-5; D may be TRBD1 (6 bases). Germline V gene lookup returns CDR1 MDHEN and CDR2 SYDVKM. The CDR3 totals 18 residues. Trimming pared 5 bases from V and 0 bases from J, leaving 20 bases between. The CDR3 nucleotides read TGTGCCAGCAGTCCAAGACGGGGAAGGGGGATTAGCAATCAGCCCCAGCATTTT. This encodes CASSPRRGRGISNQPQHF.

In its sample, this clonotype was seen many times. The chain combines TRBV7-8 with TRBJ1-1, with 9 nucleotides matching TRBD1. Per the germline V gene, CDR1 is SGHVS and CDR2 is FQNEAQ. V dropped 2 bases and J dropped 5; count of bases not matched to a gene: 9. This CDR3 has 16 amino acids. The CDR3: CASSLYETGGRTEAFF. In nucleotides, the CDR3 is TGTGCCAGCAGCTTATATGAGACAGGGGGTAGGACTGAAGCTTTCTTT.

This clonotype turned up a few times. The chain couples TRBV28 to TRBJ2-3; a weak D match, TRBD1 (6 bases). V lost 5 bases and J lost 1, with 16 bases in between. CDR1 MDHEN and CDR2 SYDVKM come from the germline V gene. The CDR3 spans 16 residues. For the CDR3, the DNA is TGTGCCAGCAGTACATGGACAGATCAGGGCACAGATACGCAGTATTTT. Amino acids: CASSTWTDQGTDTQYF.

CDR3: CASTGINSMNTEAFF. The CDR3 coding sequence is TGTGCCAGCACGGGGATAAACTCGATGAACACTGAAGCTTTCTTT. J is TRBJ1-1 and V is TRBV2; D unclear. The V gene's germline CDR1 is SNHLY and CDR2 FYNNEI. The CDR3 covers 15 residues. Between the trimmed V and J ends, which lost 7 bases and 0 bases, there was a span of 15 bases.